Below are 24 T cell receptor beta chains sequenced from a single sample in a study of T-cell memory formation after mild COVID-19. TCRdb analysed the 5' RACE reads with MiXCR anew, one entry per CDR3 protein. The repertoire holds about 390,000 distinct CDR3 sequences, with more than 15% as singletons. The sequencing input was PBMCs or a T cell subset sorted from them (not recorded which). The receptors derive from a man in his late teens or twenties who had mild COVID-19 (a few samples of this study predate the infection). Cell type and time point are not known.

The gene calls are TRBV29-1 and TRBJ2-7, with D possibly TRBD1 on 6 matching bases. The CDR3 loop spans 13 amino acids. Trimming took 7 bases from V and 0 from J, leaving 13 bases between them. Germline CDR1 is SQVTM and CDR2 is ANQGSEA. The CDR3 protein is CSASRTASYEQYF. In nucleotides, the CDR3 is TGCAGCGCTTCGCGGACAGCCTCCTACGAGCAGTACTTC.

The V and J genes are TRBV7-9 and TRBJ1-1; D may be TRBD1 (5 bases). Germline V gene lookup returns CDR1 SEHNR and CDR2 FQNEAQ (reference sequence). V was shortened by 5 bases and J by 5 bases, with 9 bases between the two germline ends. The CDR3 spans 12 residues. This chain's CDR3 is CASSLRQTEAFF. The CDR3, as DNA: TGTGCCAGCAGCCTTCGACAGACTGAAGCTTTCTTT.

This clonotype turned up a few times. V and J are TRBV7-9 and TRBJ1-5; 8 bases align to TRBD1. Trimming cost V 1 base and J 8 bases; bases outside gene matches: 4. The CDR3 loop spans 14 amino acids. Germline CDR1 and CDR2: SEHNR and FQNEAQ (reference sequence). The CDR3 DNA reads as TGTGCCAGCAGCTTAGGACAGGGGCTAAAGCCCCAGCATTTT. Amino acids: CASSLGQGLKPQHF. Full variable domain (rest looked up from reference TRBV7-9 and TRBJ1-5): DTGVSQNPRHKITKRGQNVTFRCDPISEHNRLYWYRQTLGQGPEFLTYFQNEAQLEKSRLLSDRFSAERPKGSFSTLEIQRTEQGDSAMYLCASSLGQGLKPQHFGDGTRLSIL.

This clonotype has at least ten counts. The J gene is TRBJ2-7, the V gene TRBV5-1, with TRBD1 as a possible D gene (6 bases). The germline V gene encodes CDR1 SGHRS and CDR2 YFSETQ. The CDR3 consists of 13 residues. Trimming left V 5 bases short and J 6 bases short, with 15 bases between. The CDR3 coding sequence is TGCGCCAGCAGGATACAGGGAGCGGCCGAGCAGTACTTC. It yields the protein CASRIQGAAEQYF.

The chain combines TRBV3-1 with TRBJ1-6; 11 bases line up with TRBD1. CDR1 is LGHDT, CDR2 YNNKEL, per germline (reference sequence). The CDR3 spans 13 residues. The trim removed 8 bases at V and 10 bases at J, leaving 4 bases unmatched. In nucleotides, the CDR3 is TGTGCCAGCCAGGGACAGGGGGAATCACCCCTCCACTTT. Translation: CASQGQGESPLHF.

The CDR3 bases are TGTGCCAGCAGTTTAGGGGCACCCCTAGGGCGGATGTCCTACGAGCAGTACTTC. Translated: CASSLGAPLGRMSYEQYF. V and J are TRBV12-3 or TRBV12-4 and TRBJ2-7; D uncertain. Trimming pared 1 base from V and 1 base from J, leaving 20 bases between. The CDR3 sequence is 18 residues long.

This clonotype was picked up many times. V gene TRBV5-1 combines with J gene TRBJ1-2; D is uncertain. CDR1 and CDR2 from the germline V gene are SGHRS and YFSETQ. Between the trimmed V and J ends, which lost 4 bases and 2 bases, there was a span of 9 bases. This CDR3 region has 13 residues. The chain's CDR3 is CASSPPGNYGYTF. The CDR3 DNA reads TGCGCCAGCAGCCCGCCCGGGAACTATGGCTACACCTTC.

The rearrangement joins TRBV20-1 to TRBJ2-1; perhaps TRBD2 as D (6 bases). Germline V gives CDR1 DFQATT, CDR2 SNEGSKA (reference sequence). The V end lost 3 bases, the J end lost 3 bases, and 15 bases lay between the germline ends. This CDR3 spans 15 amino acids. The CDR3: CSASPGGGFYNEQFF. As DNA, the CDR3 is TGCAGTGCTAGCCCCGGTGGGGGGTTCTACAATGAGCAGTTCTTC.

The rearrangement uses TRBV20-1 and TRBJ2-5; the D gene is possibly TRBD2 (6 bases). Germline V lookup: CDR1 DFQATT, CDR2 SNEGSKA (reference sequence). The CDR3 runs to 15 residues. V was clipped by 1 base and J by 3 bases, with 15 bases between them. The CDR3 here is CSARVGGSWEETQYF. DNA of the CDR3: TGCAGTGCTAGAGTTGGGGGGAGCTGGGAAGAGACCCAGTACTTC.

V and J are TRBV7-9 and TRBJ2-7, with a tentative D call TRBD1 (6 bases). Germline CDR1 SEHNR, CDR2 FQNEAQ (reference sequence). This CDR3 region has 16 residues. The ends were cut back, 4 bases at V and 2 bases at J, with 18 bases in the middle. The CDR3: CASSSWDTTLTYEQYV. The CDR3 DNA follows: TGTGCCAGCAGCTCCTGGGACACCACTCTAACCTACGAGCAGTACGTC.

This clonotype was observed many times. The V and J genes are TRBV5-6 and TRBJ2-5; maybe TRBD2 (6 bases). The CDR3 runs to 14 residues. Germline CDR1 and CDR2: SGHDT and YYEEEE. V was clipped by 0 bases and J by 5 bases, with 11 bases between them. Here the CDR3 reads CASSLARGRETQYF. The CDR3 DNA sequence: TGTGCCAGCAGCTTGGCCCGAGGGAGGGAGACCCAGTACTTC. Full variable domain (rest looked up from reference TRBV5-6 and TRBJ2-5): DAGVTQSPTHLIKTRGQQVTLRCSPKSGHDTVSWYQQALGQGPQFIFQYYEEEERQRGNFPDRFSGHQFPNYSSELNVNALLLGDSALYLCASSLARGRETQYFGPGTRLLVL.

There are a few counts of this clonotype. The gene calls are TRBV7-9 and TRBJ2-3; D remains ambiguous. V lost 4 bases and J lost 4, with 15 bases in between. CDR1 and CDR2 (germline): SEHNR, FQNEAQ (reference sequence). CDR3 length: 15 residues. This CDR3 reads CASSSHKVGSDTQYF. In DNA form, the CDR3 reads TGTGCCAGCAGCTCGCATAAGGTGGGGTCAGATACGCAGTATTTT.

The chain uses TRBV12-3 or TRBV12-4 and TRBJ2-1; 7 bases align to TRBD2. The CDR3 runs 14 residues. V was pared by 0 bases and J by 7 bases, with 3 bases of the junction left unmatched. The CDR3 reads CASSLAGGMNEQFF. As DNA, the CDR3 is TGTGCCAGCAGTTTAGCGGGGGGGATGAATGAGCAGTTCTTC.

This chain joins TRBV11-2 and TRBJ1-2; no reliable D call. Looked up from germline, CDR1 is SGHAT and CDR2 is FQNNGV. The V and J ends lost 1 base and 4 bases respectively, with 13 bases between them. The CDR3 consists of 15 residues. The chain's CDR3 is CASSLVIGRGYGYTF. CDR3 DNA sequence: TGTGCCAGCAGCTTAGTGATAGGGCGAGGCTATGGCTACACCTTC.

This clonotype was seen only a few times. The chain has TRBV6-2 or TRBV6-3 and TRBJ1-5, with TRBD1 as a possible D gene (6 bases). The CDR3 spans 15 residues. CDR1 is MNHEY, CDR2 SVGEGT, per germline. V lost 3 bases, J lost 2 bases, and 11 bases lay in between. The CDR3 region has the DNA TGTGCCAGCAGTTATGGATCAGGGGGCAATCAGCCCCAGCATTTT. This translates into CASSYGSGGNQPQHF.

The chain combines TRBV7-9 with TRBJ1-6; D not resolved. Trimming removed 7 bases from V and 9 bases from J, with 16 bases in between. This CDR3 spans 14 amino acids. The germline CDR1 and CDR2 sequences are SEHNR and FQNEAQ (reference sequence). CDR3 coding DNA: TGTGCCAGCACCCCTAAAGGGTCATTTTCACCCCTCCACTTT. Translation gives CASTPKGSFSPLHF.

This clonotype came up a few times. V usage is TRBV5-1 and J usage is TRBJ2-1; TRBD1 matches 10 bases. The CDR3 has 16 amino acids. Trimming at V came to 4 bases and at J to 5 bases, leaving 9 bases not matched to a gene. Looked up from germline, CDR1 is SGHRS and CDR2 is YFSETQ. This CDR3 reads CASSPLPGTGDNEQFF. CDR3 nucleotide sequence: TGCGCCAGCAGCCCCCTTCCCGGGACAGGGGACAATGAGCAGTTCTTC.

This sequence joins TRBV19 and TRBJ1-5; 7 bases match TRBD1. The V gene's germline CDR1 is LNHDA and CDR2 SQIVND (reference sequence). With V trimmed by 7 bases and J by 4 bases, 7 bases remained unmatched. This CDR3 is built from 14 residues. The DNA of the CDR3 is TGTGCCAGTAACGAAGACAGGGCTAATCAGCCCCAGCATTTT. As protein: CASNEDRANQPQHF. Together with reference TRBV19 and TRBJ1-5, the CDR3 gives the full variable domain: DGGITQSPKYLFRKEGQNVTLSCEQNLNHDAMYWYRQDPGQGLRLIYYSQIVNDFQKGDIAEGYSVSREKKESFPLTVTSAQKNPTAFYLCASNEDRANQPQHFGDGTRLSIL.

CDR3 in DNA: TGTGCCAGCACCCGGACAGGCAATGAGCAGTTCTTC. Residues: CASTRTGNEQFF. The chain employs TRBV28 and TRBJ2-1; 7 positions match TRBD1. The J segment lost 6 bases and the V segment lost 7 bases, leaving 3 bases of the junction unmatched. CDR1 MDHEN and CDR2 SYDVKM come from the germline V gene. The CDR3 totals 12 residues. The entire variable domain, with the rest obtained from reference TRBV28 and TRBJ2-1, is as follows: DVKVTQSSRYLVKRTGEKVFLECVQDMDHENMFWYRQDPGLGLRLIYFSYDVKMKEKGDIPEGYSVSREKKERFSLILESASTNQTSMYLCASTRTGNEQFFGPGTRLTVL.

This sequence joins TRBV27 and TRBJ2-7; 10 positions agree with TRBD1. V shed 5 bases, J shed 1 base, and the junction held 8 bases outside the gene matches. CDR1 is MNHEY, CDR2 SMNVEV, per germline (reference sequence). The CDR3 totals 16 residues. The CDR3 DNA follows: TGTGCCAGCAGTCCCGCCGGGGACAGGGGATCCTACGAGCAGTACTTC. Translation: CASSPAGDRGSYEQYF.

The chain is built from TRBV3-1 and TRBJ1-2; tentative D call: TRBD1 (6 bases). The V end lost 4 bases, the J end lost 4 bases, and 13 bases lay between the germline ends. The CDR3 length is 14 residues. Germline V lookup: CDR1 LGHDT, CDR2 YNNKEL (reference sequence). The CDR3 loop reads CASSLTGSSYGYTF. The CDR3 DNA reads as TGTGCCAGCAGCCTAACAGGGAGTTCCTATGGCTACACCTTC.

This clonotype was seen more than once but under ten times. The rearrangement links TRBV5-5 to TRBJ2-3, with 8 positions matching TRBD2. The germline CDR1 and CDR2 sequences are SGHKS and YYEKEE (reference sequence). With 2 bases clipped from V and 0 bases from J, the junction kept 5 bases outside the gene matches. This CDR3 contains 16 residues. This chain's CDR3 is CASSLRGGFSTDTQYF. CDR3 in DNA: TGTGCCAGCAGCTTACGGGGGGGCTTCAGCACAGATACGCAGTATTTT.

The V gene is TRBV5-1, the J gene TRBJ2-3, with TRBD2 matching 13 bases. V lost 3 bases to trimming and J lost 7 bases; unmatched junction nucleotides: 23. The CDR3 contains 21 residues. Germline V gives CDR1 SGHRS, CDR2 YFSETQ. CDR3 coding DNA: TGCGCCAGCAGCTCAGTTCCCCAAACTAGCGGGGGGGTTGATGGAAGAAATACGCAGTATTTT. Translated: CASSSVPQTSGGVDGRNTQYF.

This clonotype was seen a few times. The V gene is TRBV7-3, the J gene TRBJ2-5, with unresolved D. The V gene's germline CDR1 is SGHTA and CDR2 FQGTGA. This CDR3 has 13 residues. V lost 5 bases and J 4 bases, leaving 11 bases between the germline ends. As DNA, the CDR3 is TGTGCCAGCAGCCGGAGATGGGGAGAGACCCAGTACTTC. It is translated as CASSRRWGETQYF.